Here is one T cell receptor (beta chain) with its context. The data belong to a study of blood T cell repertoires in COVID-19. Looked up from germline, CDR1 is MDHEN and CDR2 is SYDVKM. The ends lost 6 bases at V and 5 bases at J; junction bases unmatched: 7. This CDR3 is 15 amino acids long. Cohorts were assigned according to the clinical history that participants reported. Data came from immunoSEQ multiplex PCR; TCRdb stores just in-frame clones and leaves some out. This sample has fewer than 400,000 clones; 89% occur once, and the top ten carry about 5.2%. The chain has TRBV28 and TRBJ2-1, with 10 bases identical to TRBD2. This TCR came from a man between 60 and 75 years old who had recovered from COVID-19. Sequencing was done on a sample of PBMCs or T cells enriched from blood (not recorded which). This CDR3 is CASRNIAGGHNEQFF. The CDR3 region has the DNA TGTGCCAGCAGGAATATAGCGGGAGGTCACAATGAGCAGTTCTTC. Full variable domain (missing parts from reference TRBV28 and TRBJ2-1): DVKVTQSSRYLVKRTGEKVFLECVQDMDHENMFWYRQDPGLGLRLIYFSYDVKMKEKGDIPEGYSVSREKKERFSLILESASTNQTSMYLCASRNIAGGHNEQFFGPGTRLTVL.